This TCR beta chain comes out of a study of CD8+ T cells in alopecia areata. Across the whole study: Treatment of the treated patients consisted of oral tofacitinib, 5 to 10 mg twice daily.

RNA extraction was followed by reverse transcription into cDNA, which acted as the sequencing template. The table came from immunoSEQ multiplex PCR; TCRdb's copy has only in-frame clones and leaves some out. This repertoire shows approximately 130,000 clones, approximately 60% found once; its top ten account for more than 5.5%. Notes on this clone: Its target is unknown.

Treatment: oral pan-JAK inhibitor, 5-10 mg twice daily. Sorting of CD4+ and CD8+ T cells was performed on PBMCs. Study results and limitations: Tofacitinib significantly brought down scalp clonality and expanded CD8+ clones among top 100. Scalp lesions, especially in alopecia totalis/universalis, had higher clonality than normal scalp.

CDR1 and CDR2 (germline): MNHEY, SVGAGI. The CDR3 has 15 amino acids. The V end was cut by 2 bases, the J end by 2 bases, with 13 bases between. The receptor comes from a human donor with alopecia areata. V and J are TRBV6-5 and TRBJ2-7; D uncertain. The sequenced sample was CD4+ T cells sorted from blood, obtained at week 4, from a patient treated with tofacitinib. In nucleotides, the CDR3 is TGTGCCAGCAGTTACAGAGCCTCCCGGACCTACGAGCAGTACTTC. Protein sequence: CASSYRASRTYEQYF.